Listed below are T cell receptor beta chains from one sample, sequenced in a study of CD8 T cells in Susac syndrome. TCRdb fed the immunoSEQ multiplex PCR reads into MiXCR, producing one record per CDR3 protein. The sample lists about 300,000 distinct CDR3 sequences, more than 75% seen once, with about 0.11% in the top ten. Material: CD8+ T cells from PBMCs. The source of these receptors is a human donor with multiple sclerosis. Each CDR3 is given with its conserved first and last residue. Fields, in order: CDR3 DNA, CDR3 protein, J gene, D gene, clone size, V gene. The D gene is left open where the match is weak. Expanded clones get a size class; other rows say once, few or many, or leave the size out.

TGTGCCAGCAGCTTGGGCCGGGACAGGGGAAATGGCTACACCTTC	CASSLGRDRGNGYTF	TRBJ1-2	TRBD1	.	TRBV5-4
TGCAGCGTGGGGACAGGGGACTTTGGTGAGCAGTACTTC	CSVGTGDFGEQYF	TRBJ2-7	TRBD1	.	TRBV29-1
TGCGCCAGCAGTCAAGGAATTTTCAATGAGCAGTTCTTC	CASSQGIFNEQFF	TRBJ2-1	.	.	TRBV10-1
TGTGCCAGCAGTCGAGGGGACTACCCTCCCGAAAGGGATCAGCCCCAGCATTTT	CASSRGDYPPERDQPQHF	TRBJ1-5	.	.	TRBV6-1
TGTGCTAGTGGTTTGGGAAGAGATGGCTACACCTTC	CASGLGRDGYTF	TRBJ1-2	.	once	TRBV12-5
TGTGCCAGCAGCCTAGCACTGGGGACTAGCGAGGAGCCTTACAATGAGCAGTTCTTC	CASSLALGTSEEPYNEQFF	TRBJ2-1	TRBD2	few	TRBV5-4
TGTGCCAGCAGCTTTGGGACAGGGGCGCGCCTACTTTATGGCTACACCTTC	CASSFGTGARLLYGYTF	TRBJ1-2	TRBD1	.	TRBV7-9
TGTGCCAGCACCCTGTGGAACGGGGAGCTGTTTTTT	CASTLWNGELFF	TRBJ2-2	.	.	TRBV12-3/TRBV12-4
TGTGCCAGTAGTATAAGGTGGTTGGATGAGCAGTTCTTC	CASSIRWLDEQFF	TRBJ2-1	.	.	TRBV19
TGTGCCAGCAGCTTGCTGGGGACAATTGTAACCGGGGAGCTGTTTTTT	CASSLLGTIVTGELFF	TRBJ2-2	.	.	TRBV5-4
TGTGCCAGCAGTTATCACAGGGGTTATGAGCAGTTCTTC	CASSYHRGYEQFF	TRBJ2-1	TRBD1	.	TRBV6-5
TGCAGTGCTAGAGATGGCGAATGGGCCCAAAACATTCAGTACTTC	CSARDGEWAQNIQYF	TRBJ2-4	.	.	TRBV20-1
TGTGCCAGCAGCACCCGGACAGGGGAGGACAAAAACATTCAGTACTTC	CASSTRTGEDKNIQYF	TRBJ2-4	TRBD1	once	TRBV3-1
TGCAGTGCTAGGTCCAGGGAAAGCTTGTCATCCTCAAATCGCTCGTTCTTC	CSARSRESLSSSNRSFF	TRBJ2-1	.	once	TRBV20-1
TGTGCCAGCAGCTTCCGCGGAACCTACAATGAGCAGTTCTTC	CASSFRGTYNEQFF	TRBJ2-1	.	.	TRBV11-2
TGTGCCAGCAGTTTACGGGGGGAAGTAAGCGCTGAAGCTTTCTTT	CASSLRGEVSAEAFF	TRBJ1-1	.	.	TRBV27
TGTGCCTGGGTTGCCCTTAGCGATATCTCCTACAATGAGCAGTTCTTC	CAWVALSDISYNEQFF	TRBJ2-1	.	.	TRBV30
TGTGCCAGCAGTGATATGCCCAGAGAGACTGGAAACACCATATATTTT	CASSDMPRETGNTIYF	TRBJ1-3	.	.	TRBV6-1
TGCGCCAGCAGCTCGGGGAGGGCTTATGGCTACACCTTC	CASSSGRAYGYTF	TRBJ1-2	.	.	TRBV23-1
TGTGCCAGTAGTGTTCCGTCAGATGCCTCACCCCTCCACTTT	CASSVPSDASPLHF	TRBJ1-6	.	.	TRBV19
TGTGCCAGCAGTTTCGAGGAGGGGAATTCACCCCTCCACTTT	CASSFEEGNSPLHF	TRBJ1-6	.	.	TRBV28
TGTGCCAGCAGGCTGGGGGGCCTGAAAAATGAGCAGTTCTTC	CASRLGGLKNEQFF	TRBJ2-1	.	.	TRBV6-1
TGTGCCAGCAGTTTACTAGCGGGGCCTTACGAGCAGTACTTC	CASSLLAGPYEQYF	TRBJ2-7	TRBD2	.	TRBV28